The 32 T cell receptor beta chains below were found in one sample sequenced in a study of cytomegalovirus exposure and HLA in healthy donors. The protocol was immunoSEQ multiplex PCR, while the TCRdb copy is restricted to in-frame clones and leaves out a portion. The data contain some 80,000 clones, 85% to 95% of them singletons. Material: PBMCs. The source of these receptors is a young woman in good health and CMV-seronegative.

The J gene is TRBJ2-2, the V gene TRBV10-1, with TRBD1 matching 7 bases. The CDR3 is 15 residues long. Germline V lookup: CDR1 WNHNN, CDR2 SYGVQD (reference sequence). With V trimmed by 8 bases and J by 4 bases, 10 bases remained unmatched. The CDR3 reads CASGRQGSVTGELFF. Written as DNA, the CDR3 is TGCGCCAGCGGCAGACAGGGATCGGTCACCGGGGAGCTGTTTTTT.

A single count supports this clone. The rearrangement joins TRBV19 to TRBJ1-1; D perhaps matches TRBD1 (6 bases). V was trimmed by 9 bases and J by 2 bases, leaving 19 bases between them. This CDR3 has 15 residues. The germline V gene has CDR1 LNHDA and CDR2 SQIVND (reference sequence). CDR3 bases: TGTGCCAGCTTAACCAGGGGACGGCAAAACACTGAAGCTTTCTTT. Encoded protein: CASLTRGRQNTEAFF.

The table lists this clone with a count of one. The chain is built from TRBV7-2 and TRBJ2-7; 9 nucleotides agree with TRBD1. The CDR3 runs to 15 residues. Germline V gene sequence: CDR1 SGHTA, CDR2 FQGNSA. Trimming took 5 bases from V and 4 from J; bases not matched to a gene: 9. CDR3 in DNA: TGTGCCAGCAGCCTAGGGACAGGGCCGGGATACGAGCAGTACTTC. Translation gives CASSLGTGPGYEQYF.

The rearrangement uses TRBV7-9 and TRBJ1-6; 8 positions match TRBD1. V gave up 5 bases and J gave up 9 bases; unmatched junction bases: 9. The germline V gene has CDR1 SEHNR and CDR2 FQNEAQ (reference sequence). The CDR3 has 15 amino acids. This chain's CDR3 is CASSPRTGNSSPLHF. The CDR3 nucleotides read TGTGCCAGCAGCCCTAGGACAGGGAATAGTTCACCCCTCCACTTT.

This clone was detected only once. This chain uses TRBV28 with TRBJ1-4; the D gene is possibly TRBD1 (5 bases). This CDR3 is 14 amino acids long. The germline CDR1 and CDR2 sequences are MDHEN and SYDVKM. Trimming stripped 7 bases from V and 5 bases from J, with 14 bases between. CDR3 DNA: TGTGCCAGCACCCCCGGGGGGAAGAATGAAAAACTGTTTTTT. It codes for CASTPGGKNEKLFF.

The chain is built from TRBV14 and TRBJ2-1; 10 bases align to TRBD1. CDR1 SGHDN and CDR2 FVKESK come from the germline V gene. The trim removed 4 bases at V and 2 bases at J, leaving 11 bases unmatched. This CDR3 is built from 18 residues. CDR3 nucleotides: TGTGCCAGCAGCCGGACTTCTCCGGGACAGGGGACCTACAATGAGCAGTTCTTC. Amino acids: CASSRTSPGQGTYNEQFF.

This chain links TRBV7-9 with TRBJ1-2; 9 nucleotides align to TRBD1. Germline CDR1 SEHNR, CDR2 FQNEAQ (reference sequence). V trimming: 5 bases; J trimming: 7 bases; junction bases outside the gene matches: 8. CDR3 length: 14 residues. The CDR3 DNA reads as TGTGCCAGCAGCCTAGGGGGACAGGGAGTTGGCTACACCTTC. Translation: CASSLGGQGVGYTF.

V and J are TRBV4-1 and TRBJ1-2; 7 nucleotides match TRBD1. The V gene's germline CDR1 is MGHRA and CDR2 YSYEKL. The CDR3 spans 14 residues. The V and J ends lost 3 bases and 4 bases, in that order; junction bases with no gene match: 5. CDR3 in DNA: TGCGCCAGCAGCCATCCACAGGGGATCTATGGCTACACCTTC. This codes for CASSHPQGIYGYTF.

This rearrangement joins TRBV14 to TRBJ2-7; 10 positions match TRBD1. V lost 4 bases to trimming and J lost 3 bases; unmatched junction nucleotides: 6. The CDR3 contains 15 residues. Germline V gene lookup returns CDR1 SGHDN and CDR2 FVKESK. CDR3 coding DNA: TGTGCCAGCAGCCTAGGGACAGGGGAGATCTACGAGCAGTACTTC. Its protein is CASSLGTGEIYEQYF.

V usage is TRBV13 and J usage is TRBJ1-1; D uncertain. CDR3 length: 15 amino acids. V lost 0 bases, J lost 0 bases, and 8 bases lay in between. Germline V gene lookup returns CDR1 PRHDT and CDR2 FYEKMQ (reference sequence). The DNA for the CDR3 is TGTGCCAGCAGCTTAGGGGGCACCCTGAACACTGAAGCTTTCTTT. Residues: CASSLGGTLNTEAFF.

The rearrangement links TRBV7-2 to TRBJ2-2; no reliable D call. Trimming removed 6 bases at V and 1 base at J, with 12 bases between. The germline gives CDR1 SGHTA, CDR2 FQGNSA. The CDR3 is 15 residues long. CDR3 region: CASSWLTGNTGELFF. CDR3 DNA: TGTGCCAGCAGTTGGCTGACGGGGAACACCGGGGAGCTGTTTTTT.

The CDR3 loop reads CASSLGESGETQYF. The CDR3 coding sequence is TGTGCCAGCAGCTTGGGGGAGAGTGGGGAGACCCAGTACTTC. The rearrangement uses TRBV5-4 and TRBJ2-5; a possible D gene is TRBD2 (5 bases). Germline CDR1 and CDR2: SGHNT and YYREEE (reference sequence). V lost 0 bases and J lost 5, with 11 bases in between. CDR3 length: 14 amino acids.

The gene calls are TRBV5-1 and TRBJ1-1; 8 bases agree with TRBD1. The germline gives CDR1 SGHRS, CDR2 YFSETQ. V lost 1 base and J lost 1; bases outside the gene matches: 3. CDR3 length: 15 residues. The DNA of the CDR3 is TGCGCCAGCAGCTTGAGCAGGGGGCGGAACACTGAAGCTTTCTTT. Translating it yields CASSLSRGRNTEAFF.

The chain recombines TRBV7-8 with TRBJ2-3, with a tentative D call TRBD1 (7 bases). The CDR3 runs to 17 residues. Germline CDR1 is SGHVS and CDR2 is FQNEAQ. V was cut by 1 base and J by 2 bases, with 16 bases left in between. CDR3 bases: TGTGCCAGCAGCTTAGGGGTGGCGGGACAGTCCACAGATACGCAGTATTTT. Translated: CASSLGVAGQSTDTQYF.

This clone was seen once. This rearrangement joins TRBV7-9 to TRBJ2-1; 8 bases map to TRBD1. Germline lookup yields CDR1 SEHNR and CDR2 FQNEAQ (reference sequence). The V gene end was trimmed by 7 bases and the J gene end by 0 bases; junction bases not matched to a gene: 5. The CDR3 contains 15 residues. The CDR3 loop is CASTSDRASYNEQFF. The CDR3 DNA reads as TGTGCCAGCACCTCGGACAGGGCCTCCTACAATGAGCAGTTCTTC.

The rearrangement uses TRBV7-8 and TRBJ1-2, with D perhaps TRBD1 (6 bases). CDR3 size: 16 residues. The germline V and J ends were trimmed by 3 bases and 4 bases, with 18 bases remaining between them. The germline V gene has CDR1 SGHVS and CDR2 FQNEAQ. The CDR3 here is CASSFHTYRVTYGYTF. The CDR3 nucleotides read TGTGCCAGCAGCTTTCATACCTACAGGGTTACCTATGGCTACACCTTC.

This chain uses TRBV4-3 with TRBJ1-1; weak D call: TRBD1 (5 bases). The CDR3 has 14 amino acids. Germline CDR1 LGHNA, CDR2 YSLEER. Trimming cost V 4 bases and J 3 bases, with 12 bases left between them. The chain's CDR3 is CASSRTGGDTEAFF. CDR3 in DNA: TGCGCCAGCAGCCGAACAGGAGGGGACACTGAAGCTTTCTTT.

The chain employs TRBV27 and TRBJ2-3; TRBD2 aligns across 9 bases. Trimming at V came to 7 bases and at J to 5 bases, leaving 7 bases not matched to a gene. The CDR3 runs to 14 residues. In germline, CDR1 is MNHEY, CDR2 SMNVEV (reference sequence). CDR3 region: CASNPAGGVDTQYF. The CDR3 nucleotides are TGTGCCAGCAACCCTGCGGGGGGGGTAGATACGCAGTATTTT.

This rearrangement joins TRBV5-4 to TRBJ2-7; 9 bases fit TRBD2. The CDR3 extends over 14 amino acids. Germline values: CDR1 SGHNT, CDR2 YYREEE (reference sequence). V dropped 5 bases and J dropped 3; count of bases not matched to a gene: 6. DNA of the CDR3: TGTGCCAGCAGACCCTGGACTAGCGACTACGAGCAGTACTTC. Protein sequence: CASRPWTSDYEQYF.

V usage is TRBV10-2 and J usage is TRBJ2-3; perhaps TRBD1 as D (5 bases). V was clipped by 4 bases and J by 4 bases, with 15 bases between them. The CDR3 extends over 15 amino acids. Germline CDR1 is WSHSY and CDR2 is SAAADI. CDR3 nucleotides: TGCGCCAGCAGTGCGAGGCGGTTAGGGGCAGATACGCAGTATTTT. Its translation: CASSARRLGADTQYF.

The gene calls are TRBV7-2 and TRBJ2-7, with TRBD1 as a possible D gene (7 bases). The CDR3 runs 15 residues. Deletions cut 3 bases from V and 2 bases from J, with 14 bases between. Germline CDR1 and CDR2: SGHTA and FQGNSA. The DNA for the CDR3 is TGTGCCAGCAGCTTGCGGGACAGTAGAACCTACGAGCAGTACTTC. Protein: CASSLRDSRTYEQYF.

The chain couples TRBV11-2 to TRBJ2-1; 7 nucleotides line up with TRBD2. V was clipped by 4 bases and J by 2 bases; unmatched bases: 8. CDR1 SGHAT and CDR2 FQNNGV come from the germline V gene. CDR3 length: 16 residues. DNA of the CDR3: TGTGCCAGCAGCTACCTCCCGGGAGGAACCTACAATGAGCAGTTCTTC. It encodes CASSYLPGGTYNEQFF.

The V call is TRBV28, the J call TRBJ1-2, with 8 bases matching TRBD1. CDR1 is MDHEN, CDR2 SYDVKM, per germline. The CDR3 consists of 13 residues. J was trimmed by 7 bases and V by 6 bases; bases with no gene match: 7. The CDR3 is CASRSTGGPGYTF. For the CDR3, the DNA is TGTGCCAGCAGGTCTACAGGGGGGCCTGGCTACACCTTC.

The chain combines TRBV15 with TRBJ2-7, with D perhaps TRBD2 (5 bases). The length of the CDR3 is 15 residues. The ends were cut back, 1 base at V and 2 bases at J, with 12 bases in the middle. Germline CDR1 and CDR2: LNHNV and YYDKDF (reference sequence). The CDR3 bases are TGTGCCACCAGCAGAGCGACTACCGCCACCTACGAGCAGTACTTC. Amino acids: CATSRATTATYEQYF.

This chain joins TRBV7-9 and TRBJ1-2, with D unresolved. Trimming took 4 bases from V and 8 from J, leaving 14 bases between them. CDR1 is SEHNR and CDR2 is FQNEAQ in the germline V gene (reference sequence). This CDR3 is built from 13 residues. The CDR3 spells CASSSDTSSGYTF. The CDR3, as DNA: TGTGCCAGCAGCTCAGACACTTCTTCGGGCTACACCTTC.

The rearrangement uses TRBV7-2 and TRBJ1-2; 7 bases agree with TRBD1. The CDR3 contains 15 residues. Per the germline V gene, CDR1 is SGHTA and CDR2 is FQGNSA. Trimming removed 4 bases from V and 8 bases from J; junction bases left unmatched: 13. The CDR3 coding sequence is TGTGCCAGCAGCTCCGCGGGACAGATGAAGGGAGGCTACACCTTC. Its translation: CASSSAGQMKGGYTF. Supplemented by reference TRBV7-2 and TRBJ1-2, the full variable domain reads GAGVSQSPSNKVTEKGKDVELRCDPISGHTALYWYRQSLGQGLEFLIYFQGNSAPDKSGLPSDRFSAERTGGSVSTLTIQRTQQEDSAVYLCASSSAGQMKGGYTFGSGTRLTVV.

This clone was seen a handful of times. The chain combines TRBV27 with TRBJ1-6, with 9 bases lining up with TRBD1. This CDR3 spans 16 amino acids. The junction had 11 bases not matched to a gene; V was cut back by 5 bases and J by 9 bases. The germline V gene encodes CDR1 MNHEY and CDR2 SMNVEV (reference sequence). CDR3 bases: TGTGCCAGCAGTCAGTGGCCGGGACAGGGTGTTTCACCCCTCCACTTT. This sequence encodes CASSQWPGQGVSPLHF.

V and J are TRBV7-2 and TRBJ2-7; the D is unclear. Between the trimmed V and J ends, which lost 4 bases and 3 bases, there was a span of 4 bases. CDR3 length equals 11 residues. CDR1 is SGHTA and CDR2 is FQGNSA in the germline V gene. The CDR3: CASSSLYEQYF. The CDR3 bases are TGTGCCAGCAGCTCCCTCTACGAGCAGTACTTC.

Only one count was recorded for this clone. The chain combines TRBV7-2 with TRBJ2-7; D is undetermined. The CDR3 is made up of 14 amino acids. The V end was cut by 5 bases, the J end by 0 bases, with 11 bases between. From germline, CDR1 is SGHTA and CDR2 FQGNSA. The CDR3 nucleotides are TGTGCCAGCAGCCTACCTGACAACTCCTACGAGCAGTACTTC. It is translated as CASSLPDNSYEQYF.

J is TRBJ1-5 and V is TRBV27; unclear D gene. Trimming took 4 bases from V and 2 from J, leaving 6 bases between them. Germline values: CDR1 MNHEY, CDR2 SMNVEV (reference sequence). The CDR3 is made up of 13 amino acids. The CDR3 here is CASSSRGNQPQHF. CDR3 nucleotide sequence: TGTGCCAGCAGTTCGAGGGGCAATCAGCCCCAGCATTTT.

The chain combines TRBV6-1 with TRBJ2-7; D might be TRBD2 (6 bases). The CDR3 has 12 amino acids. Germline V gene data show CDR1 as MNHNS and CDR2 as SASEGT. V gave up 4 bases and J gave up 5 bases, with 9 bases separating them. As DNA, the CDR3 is TGTGCCAGCAGTGTTAGGGAGGACGAGCAGTACTTC. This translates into CASSVREDEQYF.

The CDR3 loop reads CATSRDSVYEQYF. The CDR3 DNA reads as TGTGCCACCAGCAGGGACAGTGTCTACGAGCAGTACTTC. V gene TRBV15 combines with J gene TRBJ2-7, with a possible D match to TRBD1 (6 bases). Trimming shortened V by 3 bases and J by 3 bases, and 9 bases separated the two germline ends. The germline V gene encodes CDR1 LNHNV and CDR2 YYDKDF (reference sequence). This CDR3 has 13 residues.